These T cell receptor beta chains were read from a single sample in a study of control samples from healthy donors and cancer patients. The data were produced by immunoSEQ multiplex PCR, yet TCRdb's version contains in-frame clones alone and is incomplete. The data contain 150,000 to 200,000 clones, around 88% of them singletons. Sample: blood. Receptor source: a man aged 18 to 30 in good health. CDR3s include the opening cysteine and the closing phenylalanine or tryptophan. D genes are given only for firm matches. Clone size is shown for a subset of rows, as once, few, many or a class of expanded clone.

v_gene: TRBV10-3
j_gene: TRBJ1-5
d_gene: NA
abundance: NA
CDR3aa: CATSWGGGNQPQHF
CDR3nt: TGTGCCACTAGCTGGGGGGGAGGCAATCAGCCCCAGCATTTT

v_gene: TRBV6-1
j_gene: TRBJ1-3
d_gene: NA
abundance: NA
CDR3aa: CASSVPGSFRSGNTIYF
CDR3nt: TGTGCCAGCAGTGTACCCGGCAGCTTTCGCTCTGGAAACACCATATATTTT

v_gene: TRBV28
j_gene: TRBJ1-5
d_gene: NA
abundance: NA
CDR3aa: CASSLVITANQPQHF
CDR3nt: TGTGCCAGCAGTTTGGTGATAACAGCTAATCAGCCCCAGCATTTT

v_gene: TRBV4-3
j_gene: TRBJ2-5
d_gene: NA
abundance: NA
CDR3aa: CASSQGVRGGETQYF
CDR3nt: TGCGCCAGCAGCCAAGGAGTCAGGGGTGGCGAGACCCAGTACTTC

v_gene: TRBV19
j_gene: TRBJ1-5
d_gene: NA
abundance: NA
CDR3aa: CASSTLDHQPQHF
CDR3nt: TGTGCCAGTAGTACCTTGGACCATCAGCCCCAGCATTTT

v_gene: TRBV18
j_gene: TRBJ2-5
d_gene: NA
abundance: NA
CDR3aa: CASSPQEGETQYF
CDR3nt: TGTGCCAGCTCACCACAGGAGGGGGAGACCCAGTACTTC

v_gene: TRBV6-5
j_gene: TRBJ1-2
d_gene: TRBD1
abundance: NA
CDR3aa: CASSYSATGDGYTF
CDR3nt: TGTGCCAGCAGTTACTCTGCGACAGGGGATGGCTACACCTTC

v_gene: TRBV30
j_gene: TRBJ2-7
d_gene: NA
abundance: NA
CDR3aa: CAWRKKGRLVYEQYF
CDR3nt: TGTGCCTGGAGGAAAAAGGGACGGCTAGTCTACGAGCAGTACTTC

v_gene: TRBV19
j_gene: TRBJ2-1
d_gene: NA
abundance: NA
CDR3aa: CASSIRASSYNEQFF
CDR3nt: TGTGCCAGTAGTATTCGGGCGAGCTCCTACAATGAGCAGTTCTTC

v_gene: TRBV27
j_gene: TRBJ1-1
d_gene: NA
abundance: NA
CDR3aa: CASSPRGVNTEAFF
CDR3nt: TGTGCCAGCAGTCCGCGTGGGGTTAACACTGAAGCTTTCTTT

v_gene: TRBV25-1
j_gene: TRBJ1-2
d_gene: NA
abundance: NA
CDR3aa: CASSEVNSGGADYGYTF
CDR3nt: TGTGCCAGCAGTGAAGTCAACTCGGGAGGGGCGGACTATGGCTACACCTTC

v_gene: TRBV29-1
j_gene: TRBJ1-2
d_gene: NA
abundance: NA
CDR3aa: CSVDPGDNYGYTF
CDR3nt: TGCAGCGTTGACCCAGGGGATAACTATGGCTACACCTTC

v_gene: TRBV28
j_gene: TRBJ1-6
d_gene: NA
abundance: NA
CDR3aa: CASSLLGRDNSPLHF
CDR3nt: TGTGCCAGCAGTTTATTGGGACGGGATAATTCACCCCTCCACTTT

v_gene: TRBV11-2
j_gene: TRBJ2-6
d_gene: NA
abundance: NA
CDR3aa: CASSLAFSSGANVLTF
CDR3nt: TGTGCCAGCAGCTTAGCATTCAGCTCTGGGGCCAACGTCCTGACTTTC

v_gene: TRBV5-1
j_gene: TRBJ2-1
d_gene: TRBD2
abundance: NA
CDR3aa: CASSLGSGAGPTEQFF
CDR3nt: TGCGCCAGCAGCTTGGGGAGCGGGGCCGGACCAACCGAGCAGTTCTTC

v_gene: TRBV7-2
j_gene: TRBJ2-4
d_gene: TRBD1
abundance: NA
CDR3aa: CASSLGPLQGTRAKNIQYF
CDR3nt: TGTGCCAGCAGCTTAGGGCCCCTACAGGGGACAAGGGCCAAAAACATTCAGTACTTC

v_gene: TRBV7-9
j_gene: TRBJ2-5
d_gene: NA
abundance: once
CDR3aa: CASSLGSAVQETQYF
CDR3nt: TGTGCCAGCAGCTTGGGCTCGGCGGTCCAAGAGACCCAGTACTTC

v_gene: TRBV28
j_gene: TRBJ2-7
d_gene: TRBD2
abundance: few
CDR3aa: CASSQTSGGSYEQYF
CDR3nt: TGTGCCAGCAGCCAGACTAGCGGGGGCTCCTACGAGCAGTACTTC

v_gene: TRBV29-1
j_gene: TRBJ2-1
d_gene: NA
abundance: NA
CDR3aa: CSVPGVDNEQFF
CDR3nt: TGCAGCGTACCAGGGGTTGACAATGAGCAGTTCTTC

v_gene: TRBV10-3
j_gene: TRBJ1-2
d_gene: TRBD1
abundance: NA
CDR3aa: CAIKATGVEGGYTF
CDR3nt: TGTGCCATCAAGGCGACAGGGGTGGAGGGTGGCTACACCTTC